Listed here are 24 T cell receptor beta chains from one sample, sequenced in a study of blood T cell repertoires in COVID-19 (dated by TCRdb to 2020 to 2022). The library was built by means of the immunoSEQ multiplex PCR assay. The immuneACCESS repertoire file appears here via TCRdb, limited to in-frame rearrangements. These files lack a portion of the clones; in checked studies, under half of the deficit traces to unresolved V genes, and the cause of the others is not known. Present in this sample are around 99,000 clones, approximately 87% of which were seen just once. The ten largest clones add up to over 15% of the sample. Source material: peripheral blood. The receptors originated from a woman aged 55-69 years with acute or convalescent COVID-19.

This chain joins TRBV28 and TRBJ1-2; no clear D. The germline CDR1 and CDR2 sequences are MDHEN and SYDVKM. The V end was cut by 5 bases, the J end by 2 bases, with 9 bases between. There are 13 residues in the CDR3. The CDR3 nucleotides are TGTGCCAGCAGTGAACCGGTAAACTATGGCTACACCTTC. Protein: CASSEPVNYGYTF.

The genes are TRBV27 and TRBJ2-1; 7 bases are a match to TRBD1. J gave up 8 bases and V 3 bases, and 13 bases lay outside the gene matches. The germline V gene has CDR1 MNHEY and CDR2 SMNVEV (reference sequence). The CDR3 covers 16 residues. CDR3 DNA: TGTGCCAGCAGTTTCTACCCGGGACAGCGTCTCGATGAGCAGTTCTTC. Its protein is CASSFYPGQRLDEQFF.

The V call is TRBV7-2, the J call TRBJ2-3, with TRBD2 identical over 11 bases. Germline CDR1 and CDR2: SGHTA and FQGNSA. Germline trimming cut 4 bases from V and 4 bases from J; bases unmatched to any gene: 7. The CDR3 totals 16 residues. In nucleotides, the CDR3 is TGTGCCAGCAGCTACCGACTAGCGGGAAGAGCAGATACGCAGTATTTT. Its translation is CASSYRLAGRADTQYF.

The chain links TRBV27 to TRBJ2-3; TRBD2 matches 9 bases. CDR1 MNHEY and CDR2 SMNVEV come from the germline V gene (reference sequence). This CDR3 has 15 residues. The J segment lost 1 base and the V segment lost 2 bases, leaving 1 base of the junction unmatched. This CDR3 is CASSLPSGGTDTQYF. The CDR3 DNA sequence: TGTGCCAGCAGTTTACCTAGCGGGGGCACAGATACGCAGTATTTT.

The rearrangement joins TRBV7-9 to TRBJ1-1; D remains unclear. From germline, CDR1 is SEHNR and CDR2 FQNEAQ (reference sequence). The CDR3 extends over 13 amino acids. V lost 1 base and J lost 9, with 12 bases in between. As DNA, the CDR3 is TGTGCCAGCAGCTTAGAGTCGAGTCGAAAAGCTTTCTTT. It specifies CASSLESSRKAFF.

J is TRBJ1-1 and V is TRBV24-1; D not resolved. This CDR3 contains 13 residues. V was clipped by 10 bases and J by 0 bases, with 11 bases between them. Germline CDR1 and CDR2: KGHDR and SFDVKD. The CDR3 DNA reads as TGTGCCACAAGAGGGTTGGTGAACACTGAAGCTTTCTTT. Amino acid sequence: CATRGLVNTEAFF.

The V call is TRBV7-2, the J call TRBJ1-4; no clear D. The CDR3 spans 14 residues. The V gene's germline CDR1 is SGHTA and CDR2 FQGNSA. V was pared by 1 base and J by 8 bases, with 11 bases between. CDR3 in DNA: TGTGCCAGCAGCTTAGGCGTTATCTCCGAAAAACTGTTTTTT. Translation: CASSLGVISEKLFF.

The V and J genes are TRBV4-1 and TRBJ2-3; maybe TRBD1 (5 bases). The CDR3 has 16 amino acids. Germline-derived CDR1 and CDR2 are MGHRA and YSYEKL. Trimming took 0 bases from V and 3 from J, leaving 13 bases between them. Here the CDR3 DNA reads TGCGCCAGCAGCCAAGATTTTAGGGGCTCGACAGATACGCAGTATTTT. It encodes CASSQDFRGSTDTQYF.

The V gene is TRBV7-8, the J gene TRBJ2-2; TRBD1 matches 11 bases. The CDR3 length is 17 residues. V dropped 7 bases and J dropped 5; count of bases not matched to a gene: 12. Germline CDR1 and CDR2: SGHVS and FQNEAQ. The CDR3 reads CASNQPPGQGETGELFF. CDR3 nucleotide sequence: TGTGCCAGCAACCAGCCTCCGGGACAGGGGGAAACCGGGGAGCTGTTTTTT.

The gene calls are TRBV6-5 and TRBJ1-3; D remains ambiguous. Trimming stripped 5 bases from V and 7 bases from J, with 15 bases between. CDR3 length equals 14 residues. From germline, CDR1 is MNHEY and CDR2 SVGAGI. The CDR3 loop reads CASSLGERRNTIYF. The CDR3, as DNA: TGTGCCAGCAGTCTGGGCGAACGCCGGAACACCATATATTTT.

The chain joins TRBV2 to TRBJ1-5, with D unclear. V lost 5 bases and J 2 bases, leaving 10 bases between the germline ends. Germline V CDR1 and CDR2: SNHLY, FYNNEI. The CDR3 runs 14 residues. CDR3 sequence: CASSPRQGNQPQHF. The CDR3, as DNA: TGTGCCAGCAGTCCCCGACAAGGCAATCAGCCCCAGCATTTT.

The V call is TRBV28, the J call TRBJ1-3, with a weak D call TRBD1 (5 bases). Looked up from germline, CDR1 is MDHEN and CDR2 is SYDVKM. The CDR3 spans 15 residues. The V and J ends lost 6 bases and 2 bases respectively, with 14 bases between them. The CDR3 coding sequence is TGTGCCAGCAGCACAACCGGGGGAGCTGGAAACACCATATATTTT. It codes for CASSTTGGAGNTIYF.

This clone was recorded a few times. This rearrangement joins TRBV28 to TRBJ1-2; 12 positions match TRBD1. The CDR3 has 17 residues. Trimming removed 3 bases from V and 2 bases from J; junction bases left unmatched: 7. CDR1 and CDR2 from the germline V gene are MDHEN and SYDVKM. CDR3 amino acids: CASSLGGQGANNYGYTF. In DNA form, the CDR3 reads TGTGCCAGCAGTTTGGGGGGACAGGGGGCAAACAACTATGGCTACACCTTC.

This clone occurred once. V is TRBV28 and J is TRBJ1-5; TRBD1 might be the D (6 bases). Trimming cost V 5 bases and J 1 base, with 12 bases left between them. This CDR3 spans 15 amino acids. Germline V gene data show CDR1 as MDHEN and CDR2 as SYDVKM. The CDR3 loop reads CASSPQGPSNQPQHF. In DNA, the CDR3 is TGTGCCAGCAGTCCACAGGGCCCGAGCAATCAGCCCCAGCATTTT.

CDR3 residues: CSASTRQSNQPQHF. The CDR3 DNA reads TGCAGTGCTAGTACCCGACAGTCCAATCAGCCCCAGCATTTT. The V call is TRBV20-1, the J call TRBJ1-5; tentative D call: TRBD1 (5 bases). Trimming stripped 3 bases from V and 3 bases from J, with 12 bases between. The CDR3 is 14 amino acids. In germline, CDR1 is DFQATT, CDR2 SNEGSKA (reference sequence).

This CDR3 reads CSVAQGAMSSDTEAFF. For the CDR3, the DNA is TGCAGCGTTGCACAGGGCGCTATGAGCTCGGACACTGAAGCTTTCTTT. The chain carries TRBV29-1 and TRBJ1-1, with D tentatively TRBD1 (6 bases). V was clipped by 4 bases and J by 3 bases, with 21 bases between them. Germline loops: CDR1 SQVTM, CDR2 ANQGSEA. The CDR3 contains 16 residues.

The rearrangement joins TRBV28 to TRBJ1-2; D is ambiguous. The germline V gene encodes CDR1 MDHEN and CDR2 SYDVKM. V gave up 7 bases and J gave up 4 bases, with 16 bases separating them. There are 14 residues in the CDR3. CDR3 DNA sequence: TGTGCCAGCACCTTGGGCGGGCGGTTCTATGGCTACACCTTC. Protein product: CASTLGGRFYGYTF.

In this sample, this clone turned up once. The chain uses TRBV12-5 and TRBJ1-5; no clear D. V gave up 6 bases and J gave up 4 bases, with 10 bases separating them. Germline loops: CDR1 LGHNT, CDR2 FRNRAP. The CDR3 contains 13 residues. Here the CDR3 reads CASGPGGNQPQHF. The CDR3 DNA sequence: TGTGCTAGTGGGCCCGGCGGTAATCAGCCCCAGCATTTT. Complete variable domain (other parts from reference TRBV12-5 and TRBJ1-5): DARVTQTPRHKVTEMGQEVTMRCQPILGHNTVFWYRQTMMQGLELLAYFRNRAPLDDSGMPKDRFSAEMPDATLATLKIQPSEPRDSAVYFCASGPGGNQPQHFGDGTRLSIL.

The V gene is TRBV6-5, the J gene TRBJ1-1, with a possible D match to TRBD1 (5 bases). Germline-derived CDR1 and CDR2 are MNHEY and SVGAGI. This CDR3 contains 14 residues. The germline V and J ends were trimmed by 4 bases and 8 bases, with 17 bases remaining between them. The CDR3 sequence is CASSSALYRTEAFF. The DNA for the CDR3 is TGTGCCAGCAGTTCCGCCCTTTATCGGACAGAAGCTTTCTTT.

The rearrangement links TRBV5-4 to TRBJ1-5; 9 nucleotides match TRBD1. The CDR3 is 16 residues long. Per the germline V gene, CDR1 is SGHNT and CDR2 is YYREEE (reference sequence). V dropped 4 bases and J dropped 6; count of bases not matched to a gene: 11. The CDR3 loop reads CASSTTGTGPSQPQHF. Here the CDR3 DNA reads TGTGCCAGCAGCACTACCGGGACAGGGCCCTCTCAGCCCCAGCATTTT.

The rearrangement links TRBV15 to TRBJ1-1; 7 positions agree with TRBD1. The CDR3 consists of 15 residues. V shed 5 bases and J 6 bases; nucleotides not matched to a gene: 12. Germline V gene lookup returns CDR1 LNHNV and CDR2 YYDKDF (reference sequence). CDR3 loop: CATSPYLGQTSEAFF. DNA for the CDR3: TGTGCCACCAGCCCTTACTTGGGACAGACGTCTGAAGCTTTCTTT. The variable domain in full, completed from reference TRBV15 and TRBJ1-1, reads DAMVIQNPRYQVTQFGKPVTLSCSQTLNHNVMYWYQQKSSQAPKLLFHYYDKDFNNEADTPDNFQSRRPNTSFCFLDIRSPGLGDTAMYLCATSPYLGQTSEAFFGQGTRLTVV.

This clone appeared a single time. J is TRBJ1-5 and V is TRBV28, with no clear D. The germline V gene encodes CDR1 MDHEN and CDR2 SYDVKM. V was cut by 2 bases and J by 3 bases, with 14 bases left in between. The length of the CDR3 is 16 residues. Here the CDR3 reads CASSLGGHGSNQPQHF. CDR3 sequence (DNA): TGTGCCAGCAGTTTAGGCGGGCACGGGTCCAATCAGCCCCAGCATTTT.

The chain has TRBV3-1 (or the pseudogene TRBV3-2) and TRBJ2-5, with D possibly matching TRBD1 (8 bases). Germline CDR1 LGHDT, CDR2 YNNKEL (reference sequence). V lost 2 bases to trimming and J lost 4 bases, with 14 bases between them. This CDR3 is built from 15 residues. CDR3 nucleotide sequence: TGTGCCAGCAGCCAACAAACAGGGGGGGGAGAGACCCAGTACTTC. Its protein product is CASSQQTGGGETQYF.

The V call is TRBV5-1, the J call TRBJ1-3, with unresolved D. The V gene lost 3 bases and the J gene lost 9 bases, with 19 bases spanning the gap. Germline V CDR1 and CDR2: SGHRS, YFSETQ. The CDR3 extends over 15 amino acids. In DNA, the CDR3 is TGCGCCAGCAGCTCCCTCCCGGCCGGCTCTAGCACCATATATTTT. Protein product: CASSSLPAGSSTIYF.